The rows below give T cell receptor beta chains drawn from one sample of a study of metastatic and nonmetastatic thyroid tumors. TCRdb reanalyzed the PCR reads via MiXCR. Of around 20,000 clones listed, over 25% were seen once; the top ten hold roughly 20%. The source material was adjacent normal tissue. The receptors were sampled from a female donor with papillary thyroid cancer or a benign thyroid nodule (not recorded which). Some clones in this sample may be carry-over from other donors' samples. Both conserved end residues are part of each CDR3. D genes are given only for firm matches. Clone size is shown for a subset of rows, as once, few, many or a class of expanded clone.

V,size,J,D,length,DNA,CDR3
TRBV4-3,.,TRBJ2-7,TRBD2,16,TGCGCCAGCAGCCTAGATGAGACTAGCGGGTTATACGAGCAGTACTTC,CASSLDETSGLYEQYF
TRBV15,.,TRBJ2-2,.,15,TGTGCCACCAGCAGAACTAGGGGGGGGACCGGGGAGCTGTTTTTT,CATSRTRGGTGELFF
TRBV6-1,.,TRBJ2-1,TRBD2,17,TGTGCCAGCAGTGAAAGCCGGGGACTAGCGGGAGTGGGTGAGCAGTTCTTC,CASSESRGLAGVGEQFF
TRBV4-2,.,TRBJ1-2,TRBD1,17,TGTGCCAGCAGCCAAGATCGCGGGACAGGGGAGGTACATGGCTACACCTTC,CASSQDRGTGEVHGYTF
TRBV28,few,TRBJ2-1,TRBD2,15,TGTGCCAGCAGTTTGGGTAGCGGGAAGAACAATGAGCAGTTCTTC,CASSLGSGKNNEQFF
TRBV2,.,TRBJ1-2,.,11,TGTGCCACCACGGCCGACGGGGGCTACACCTTC,CATTADGGYTF
TRBV4-1,.,TRBJ1-6,.,15,TGCGCCAGCAGCCAATCGGGCCAGATAAATTCACCCCTCCACTTT,CASSQSGQINSPLHF
TRBV28,few,TRBJ1-3,.,14,TGTGCCAGCTCACCTGGCAGCTCTGGAAACACCATATATTTT,CASSPGSSGNTIYF
TRBV20-1,.,TRBJ2-7,.,15,TGCAGTGCCAAACAGTCGCGGGGCTGGGACGGGGAGCAGTACTTC,CSAKQSRGWDGEQYF
TRBV18,many,TRBJ2-7,TRBD1,13,TGTGCCAGCTCCCACGGACAGGGCTACGAGCAGTACTTC,CASSHGQGYEQYF
TRBV3-1,.,TRBJ2-7,TRBD2,13,TGTGCCAGCAGCCAAGTCTCTAGCGGGGACAAATACTTC,CASSQVSSGDKYF
TRBV7-3,once,TRBJ2-3,.,14,TGTGCCAGCAGCTTCCGAGGGGGCACAGATACGCAGTATTTT,CASSFRGGTDTQYF
TRBV2,.,TRBJ1-1,.,12,TGTGCCAGCGGGCCGCTCCACAGTGAAGCTTTGTTT,CASGPLHSEALF
TRBV7-6,many,TRBJ2-7,TRBD1,14,TGTGCCAGCAGTTCCGGGACAGGACGTTACGAGCAGTACTTC,CASSSGTGRYEQYF
TRBV6-1,few,TRBJ1-2,TRBD1,16,TGTGCCAGCAGTGACGGGGCCACAGGGGTGGGCTATGGCTACACCTTC,CASSDGATGVGYGYTF
TRBV11-1,.,TRBJ1-2,.,13,TGCGCCAGCAGCCATAAGGTCGGGGATGGCTACACCTTC,CASSHKVGDGYTF
TRBV27,.,TRBJ2-7,.,15,TGTGCCAGCAGCCCCGACTTTCTGAGCTCCTACGAGCAGTACTTC,CASSPDFLSSYEQYF
TRBV7-6,many,TRBJ1-2,TRBD1,13,TGTGCCAGCAGCCGGGACAGGGACTATGGCTACACCTTC,CASSRDRDYGYTF
TRBV6-1,.,TRBJ1-5,.,14,TGTGCCAGCAGCCAGGACATGGGTTCTCAGCCCCAGCATTTT,CASSQDMGSQPQHF
TRBV4-1,medium-sized,TRBJ2-7,.,13,TGCGCCAGCAGCCAAGGGGGTCCTTACGAGCAGTACTTC,CASSQGGPYEQYF
TRBV6-2/TRBV6-3,.,TRBJ1-5,.,12,TGTGCCAGCAGTTACTCTTGGGGGCCCCAGCATTTT,CASSYSWGPQHF
TRBV27,.,TRBJ2-1,.,14,TGTGCCAGCAGTTTCACGGGGGGCCGGAATGAGCAGTTCTTC,CASSFTGGRNEQFF
TRBV6-1,.,TRBJ1-1,.,14,TGTGCCAGCAGTGAGGCTTGGCTGAACACTGAAGCTTTCTTT,CASSEAWLNTEAFF
TRBV9,.,TRBJ2-5,TRBD2,14,TGTGCCAGCAGCACCAATGACCTAGCGGGGACCCAGTACTTC,CASSTNDLAGTQYF
TRBV19,few,TRBJ1-2,.,13,TGTGCCAGTAGTATTGGGGTAGCGGATGGCTACACCTTC,CASSIGVADGYTF
TRBV4-2,medium-sized,TRBJ1-2,.,15,TGTGCCAGCAGCCAAGAGATCCAGGGATCTTATGGCTACACCTTC,CASSQEIQGSYGYTF
TRBV20-1,.,TRBJ1-2,TRBD1,13,TGCAGTGCCGGGACAGGGCGAAGCTATGGCTACACCTTC,CSAGTGRSYGYTF
TRBV4-1,few,TRBJ2-7,.,15,TGCGCCAGCAGCCAAGAGTCTCAGGGGCCCTACGAGCAGTACTTC,CASSQESQGPYEQYF
TRBV3-1,.,TRBJ2-7,TRBD1,15,TGTGCCAGCAGCCCTCGGTCAGGGGGCATGAACGAGCAGTACTTC,CASSPRSGGMNEQYF
TRBV6-4,.,TRBJ1-1,TRBD1,15,TGTGCCAGCAGTGACTCAACAGCAGGGGGGGCAGAGGCTTTCTTT,CASSDSTAGGAEAFF
TRBV27,.,TRBJ2-3,.,14,TGTGCCAGCAGGGGACTGGGCCGCACAGATACGCAGTATTTT,CASRGLGRTDTQYF
TRBV5-5,once,TRBJ1-4,.,13,TGTGCCAGCAGCTTCACGGGGTCTGAAAAACTGTTTTTT,CASSFTGSEKLFF
TRBV14,many,TRBJ2-2,TRBD2,17,TGTGCCAGCAGTCCCGCGGGCCTAGCGGGGTCCCCCGGGGAGCTGTTTTTT,CASSPAGLAGSPGELFF
TRBV5-1,few,TRBJ2-1,TRBD1,16,TGCGCCAGCAGCATCAACCCAGGGGGCTCTCTTAATGAGCAGTTCTTC,CASSINPGGSLNEQFF
TRBV5-1,.,TRBJ1-6,.,15,TGCGCCAGCAGCTTAGACAGACCGTATAATTCACCCCTCCACTTT,CASSLDRPYNSPLHF
TRBV28,medium-sized,TRBJ1-6,.,13,TGTGCCAGCAAACGGGGGCACAATTCACCCCTCCACTTT,CASKRGHNSPLHF
TRBV6-1,many,TRBJ2-7,.,13,TGTGCCAGTGGGGGGGGCCACTCCTACGAGCAGTACTTC,CASGGGHSYEQYF
TRBV25-1,many,TRBJ2-5,.,14,TGTGCCAGCAGGAAGGGGGGGGCCGGTGAGACCCAGTACTTC,CASRKGGAGETQYF
TRBV28,.,TRBJ1-3,.,14,TGTGCCAGCCGTGGACACCCCTCTGGAAACACCATATATTTT,CASRGHPSGNTIYF